The clone carrying this TCR beta chain is a singleton in its sample. Assay used: immunoSEQ multiplex PCR; TCRdb lists only in-frame clones, some missing. The sample holds 130,000 to 150,000 clones, 75% to 85% seen once. The entry originates in a study of cytotoxic CD8 clonotypes in ibrutinib-treated CLL. This CDR3 is built from 11 residues. Germline lookup yields CDR1 DFQATT and CDR2 SNEGSKA (reference sequence). V lost 5 bases and J 5 bases, leaving 6 bases between the germline ends. The receptor was isolated from a human donor with chronic lymphocytic leukemia. Sequenced material: PBMCs, taken after 12 months of ibrutinib treatment. This rearrangement joins TRBV20-1 to TRBJ2-2; D might be TRBD2 (5 bases). The CDR3 protein is CSARTTGELFF. The DNA of the CDR3 is TGCAGTGCTCGGACTACCGGGGAGCTGTTTTTT.